A selection of T cell receptor beta chains follows, all from one sample in a study of blood T cell repertoires in COVID-19. Only in-frame clones appear in the TCRdb table, and some are missing; sequencing was by immunoSEQ multiplex PCR. The table includes over 90,000 clones, about 87% detected once. Sequencing input: peripheral blood. These receptors all stem from a human donor in a cohort sampled during active COVID-19. Each CDR3 is given with its conserved first and last residue. D genes are given only for firm matches. Some rows mark clone size as missing; the rest say once, few, many or name a class of expanded clone.

clone_size | j_call | d_call | v_call | cdr3_aa | cdr3_nt
NA | TRBJ2-2 | NA | TRBV6-5 | CASSSAGAGTGELFF | TGTGCCAGCAGTTCGGCGGGGGCGGGCACCGGGGAGCTGTTTTTT
NA | TRBJ2-7 | TRBD1 | TRBV4-1 | CASSQRTGSYEQYF | TGCGCCAGCAGCCAGAGGACAGGCTCCTACGAGCAGTACTTC
NA | TRBJ1-1 | NA | TRBV25-1 | CASSQPGSSEAFF | TGTGCCAGCAGTCAGCCAGGGTCCTCTGAAGCTTTCTTT
NA | TRBJ1-1 | NA | TRBV3-1/TRBV3-2 | CASSQDHTGTLNEAFF | TGTGCCAGCAGCCAAGACCATACAGGCACTCTTAATGAAGCTTTCTTT
NA | TRBJ1-3 | TRBD1 | TRBV2 | CASSPRTGENTIYF | TGTGCCAGCAGTCCGAGGACAGGGGAAAACACCATATATTTT
few | TRBJ2-2 | NA | TRBV4-1 | CASSQDPGTGELFF | TGCGCCAGCAGCCAAGATCCAGGGACCGGGGAGCTGTTTTTT
NA | TRBJ2-3 | TRBD2 | TRBV5-4 | CASSLGGGSGADTQYF | TGTGCCAGCAGCTTGGGAGGGGGTAGCGGGGCAGATACGCAGTATTTT
NA | TRBJ2-1 | NA | TRBV9 | CASSAGGLYLSYNEQFF | TGTGCCAGCAGCGCCGGGGGGCTCTACCTATCCTACAATGAGCAGTTCTTC
NA | TRBJ1-1 | NA | TRBV20-1 | CSAIPYTEAFF | TGCAGTGCTATTCCGTACACTGAAGCTTTCTTT
NA | TRBJ2-3 | TRBD1 | TRBV28 | CASSPGTGNPREDTQYF | TGTGCCAGCAGTCCCGGGACAGGGAACCCTCGGGAAGATACGCAGTATTTT
NA | TRBJ2-1 | TRBD2 | TRBV5-4 | CASSPARERGPNEQFF | TGTGCCAGCAGCCCTGCTAGAGAGCGGGGGCCTAATGAGCAGTTCTTC
NA | TRBJ1-1 | TRBD1 | TRBV30 | CAWSGDRGAEAFF | TGTGCCTGGAGCGGGGACAGGGGGGCTGAAGCTTTCTTT
NA | TRBJ1-1 | NA | TRBV9 | CASSPSRRVNTEAFF | TGTGCCAGCAGCCCGAGTCGCCGGGTGAACACTGAAGCTTTCTTT
NA | TRBJ2-7 | TRBD1 | TRBV6-5 | CASRRDRASYEQYF | TGTGCCAGCAGGAGGGACAGAGCGTCCTACGAGCAGTACTTC
once | TRBJ2-6 | NA | TRBV2 | CASRGAGANVLTF | TGTGCCAGCAGAGGGGCTGGGGCCAACGTCCTGACTTTC
once | TRBJ1-2 | TRBD1 | TRBV11-3 | CASSTTGGDGYTF | TGTGCCAGCAGCACGACAGGGGGTGATGGCTACACCTTC
once | TRBJ1-5 | NA | TRBV7-6 | CASSSMQWQGDNQPQHF | TGTGCCAGCAGCTCCATGCAATGGCAGGGCGATAATCAGCCCCAGCATTTT
NA | TRBJ1-6 | NA | TRBV4-2 | CASSQDGDPNSPLHF | TGTGCCAGCAGCCAAGACGGGGATCCGAATTCACCCCTCCACTTT
NA | TRBJ1-6 | NA | TRBV7-2 | CASSSQGRGGNSPLHF | TGTGCCAGCAGCTCCCAGGGGAGGGGGGGAAATTCACCCCTCCACTTT
few | TRBJ1-1 | TRBD1 | TRBV27 | CASTLSGTANTEAFF | TGTGCCAGCACACTATCCGGGACAGCGAACACTGAAGCTTTCTTT
NA | TRBJ2-7 | TRBD1 | TRBV4-1 | CASSHLTGISYEQYF | TGCGCCAGCAGCCACCTGACAGGGATATCCTACGAGCAGTACTTC
NA | TRBJ1-1 | NA | TRBV9 | CASSVAHYTEAFF | TGTGCCAGCAGCGTAGCCCATTACACTGAAGCTTTCTTT
NA | TRBJ1-2 | TRBD1 | TRBV4-1 | CASSQGPDRGGYTF | TGCGCCAGCAGCCAGGGCCCGGACAGGGGTGGCTACACCTTC
NA | TRBJ1-4 | NA | TRBV6-5 | CASSYGPATNEKLFF | TGTGCCAGCAGTTACGGTCCAGCAACTAATGAAAAACTGTTTTTT